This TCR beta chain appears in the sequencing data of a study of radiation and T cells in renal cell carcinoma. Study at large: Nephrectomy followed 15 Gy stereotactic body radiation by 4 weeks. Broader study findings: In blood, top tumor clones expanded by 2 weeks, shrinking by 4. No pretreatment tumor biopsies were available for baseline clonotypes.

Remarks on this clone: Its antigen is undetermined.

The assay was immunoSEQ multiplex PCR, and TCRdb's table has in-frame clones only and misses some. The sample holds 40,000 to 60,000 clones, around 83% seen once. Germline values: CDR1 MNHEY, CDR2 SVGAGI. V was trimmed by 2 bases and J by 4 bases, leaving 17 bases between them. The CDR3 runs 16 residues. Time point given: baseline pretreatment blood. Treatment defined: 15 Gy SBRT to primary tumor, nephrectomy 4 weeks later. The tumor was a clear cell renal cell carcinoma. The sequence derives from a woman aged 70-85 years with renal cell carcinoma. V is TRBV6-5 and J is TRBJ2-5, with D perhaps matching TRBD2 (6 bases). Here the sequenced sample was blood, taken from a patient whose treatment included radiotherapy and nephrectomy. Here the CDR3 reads CASSYQGKLGGETQYF. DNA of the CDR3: TGTGCCAGCAGTTACCAAGGGAAATTGGGAGGAGAGACCCAGTACTTC.